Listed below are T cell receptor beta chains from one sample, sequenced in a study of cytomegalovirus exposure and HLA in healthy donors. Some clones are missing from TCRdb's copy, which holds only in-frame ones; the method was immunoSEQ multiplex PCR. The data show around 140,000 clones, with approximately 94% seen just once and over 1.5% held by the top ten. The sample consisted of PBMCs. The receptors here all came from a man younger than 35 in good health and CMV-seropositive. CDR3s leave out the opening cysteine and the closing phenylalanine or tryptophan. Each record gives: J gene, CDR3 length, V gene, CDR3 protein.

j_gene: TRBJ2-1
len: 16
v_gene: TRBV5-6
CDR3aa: ASSSFSPLAADYNEQF

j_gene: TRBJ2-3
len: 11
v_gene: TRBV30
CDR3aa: AWSINGGGTQY

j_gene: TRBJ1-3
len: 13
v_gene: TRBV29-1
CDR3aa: SVTTGGSFGNTIY

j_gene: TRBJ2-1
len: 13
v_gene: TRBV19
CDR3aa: ASSHPSGGLNEQF

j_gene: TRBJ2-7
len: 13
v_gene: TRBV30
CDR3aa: AWRRTGTGSYEQY

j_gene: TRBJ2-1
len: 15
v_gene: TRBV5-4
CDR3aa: ASSRTPGTGTHNEQF

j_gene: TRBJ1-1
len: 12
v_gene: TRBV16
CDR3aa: ASSQSGGNTEAF

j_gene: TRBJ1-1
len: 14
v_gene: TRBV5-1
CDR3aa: ASSPGTPQVNTEAF

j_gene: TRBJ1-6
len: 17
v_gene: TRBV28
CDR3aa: ASNHKIGDRDRYNSPLH

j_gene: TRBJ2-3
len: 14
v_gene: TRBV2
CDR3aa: ASSETNYPSTDTQY

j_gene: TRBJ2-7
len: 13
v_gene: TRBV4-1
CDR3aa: ASSVRDLTPYEQY

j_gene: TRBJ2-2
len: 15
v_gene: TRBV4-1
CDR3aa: ASSHNLRVKDGGELF

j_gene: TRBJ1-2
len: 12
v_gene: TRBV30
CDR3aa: AWSRGGANYGYT

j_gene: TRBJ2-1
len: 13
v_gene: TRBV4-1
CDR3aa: ASSRLLAVDNEQF

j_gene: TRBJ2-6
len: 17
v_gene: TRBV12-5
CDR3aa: ASGLDRDSPHGGANVLT

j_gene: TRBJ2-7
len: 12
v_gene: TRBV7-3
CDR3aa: ASSQRSGSGEQY

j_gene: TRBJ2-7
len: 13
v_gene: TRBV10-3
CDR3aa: AISLSLAGGEEQY

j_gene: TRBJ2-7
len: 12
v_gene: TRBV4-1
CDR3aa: ASSQDPLTSAQY

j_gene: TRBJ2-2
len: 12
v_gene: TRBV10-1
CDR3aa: ASPDRVGIGELF

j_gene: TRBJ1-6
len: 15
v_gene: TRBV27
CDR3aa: ASSTRIGSSYNSPLH

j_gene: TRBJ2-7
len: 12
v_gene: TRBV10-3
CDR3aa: AIRTGTGSNEQY